This TCR beta chain is drawn from a study of OX40 agonist ivuxolimab in advanced cancers. A note on this clone: The antigen is unknown.

Trimming cost V 4 bases and J 2 bases, with 4 bases left between them. Germline V gene lookup returns CDR1 SGHRS and CDR2 YFSETQ. This CDR3 is 11 amino acids long. Assay used: immunoSEQ multiplex PCR; TCRdb lists only in-frame clones, some missing. This sample has some 25,000 clones, with roughly 80% found just once. Study outcomes and limitations: With doses of 0.1 to 3.0 mg/kg, CD4+ and CD8+ blood T cells had undergone clonal expansion by week 6. Expanded peripheral T cells had an undetermined antigen specificity. Low normalized clonal expansion also occurred in some nonresponding patients.

Here the sequenced sample was CD4+ or CD8+ T cells sorted from blood, taken in a trial of the OX40 agonist ivuxolimab. The sequence was obtained from an adult with an advanced solid tumor such as melanoma, head and neck, liver or kidney cancer. The rearrangement uses TRBV5-1 and TRBJ2-7; D gene unclear. DNA for the CDR3: TGCGCCAGCAGCGCCGCCTACGAGCAGTACTTC. The encoded protein is CASSAAYEQYF.